This TCR beta chain appears in the sequencing data of a study of T cell responses to AZD1222 COVID-19 vaccine. Produced via immunoSEQ multiplex PCR; TCRdb's table is partial and in-frame only. The table lists 110,000 to 150,000 clones, about 89% of them singletons, with 2.5% to 3% in the top ten. Remarks on this clone: Its antigen is not identified.

The V gene's germline CDR1 is MGHRA and CDR2 YSYEKL. Trimming took 3 bases from V and 6 from J; bases not matched to a gene: 8. The CDR3 is 15 residues long. Study-level points and caveats: Repertoire sampling was restricted to post-peak T cell response timepoints. A rise in Spike-specific TCR breadth and depth followed two AZD1222 doses.

This rearrangement joins TRBV4-1 to TRBJ2-7; TRBD2 agrees at 10 bases. The source was peripheral blood, collected on day 0 of AZD1222 vaccination. The sequence derives from an adult in good health. The CDR3 loop reads CASSQPLGLAREQYF. The CDR3 coding sequence is TGCGCCAGCAGCCAGCCCCTGGGACTAGCGCGCGAGCAGTACTTC.